The present TCR beta chain was sequenced within a study of blood T cell repertoires in COVID-19. The data were produced by immunoSEQ multiplex PCR, yet TCRdb's version contains in-frame clones alone and is incomplete. The sample contains some 200,000 clones, about 90% of which appear only once. V lost 6 bases to trimming and J lost 4 bases; unmatched junction nucleotides: 7. Germline V gives CDR1 SGHRS, CDR2 YFSETQ. The CDR3 is 14 amino acids. Source material: peripheral blood. This clonotype originated in a woman in her 70s with acute or convalescent COVID-19. V usage is TRBV5-1 and J usage is TRBJ1-2; 9 bases align to TRBD1. The CDR3: CASTWTGEGYGYTF. The CDR3 DNA reads TGCGCCAGCACCTGGACAGGGGAGGGCTATGGCTACACCTTC. The full variable domain, rest sourced from reference TRBV5-1 and TRBJ1-2, is KAGVTQTPRYLIKTRGQQVTLSCSPISGHRSVSWYQQTPGQGLQFLFEYFSETQRNKGNFPGRFSGRQFSNSRSEMNVSTLELGDSALYLCASTWTGEGYGYTFGSGTRLTVV.